This T cell receptor (beta chain) was recorded in a study of blood T cell repertoires in COVID-19. Study-wide background: Acute and convalescent COVID-19 samples came from the United States, Italy and Spain. T cells, B-cell-depleted T cells, or PBMCs provided the cDNA or gDNA that served as material.

In this sample, this clone turned up once. In the original processing: For nucleated cells, counts were estimated from reference gene primer amplification. Produced via immunoSEQ multiplex PCR; TCRdb's table is partial and in-frame only. Clonal size and the V and J genes are those of that table, whereas D and trimming came from the DNA. The sample records 50,000 to 65,000 clones, about 88% being singletons. Between the trimmed V and J ends, which lost 1 base and 2 bases, there was a span of 9 bases. This CDR3 comprises 13 residues. CDR1 is GTSNPN, CDR2 SVGIG, per germline (reference sequence). V gene TRBV30 combines with J gene TRBJ2-7, with D tentatively TRBD2 (5 bases). The source is a man between 65 and 85 years old with acute or convalescent COVID-19. The sequenced material came from peripheral blood. In DNA, the CDR3 is TGTGCCTGGAGTGAAGGGAGTCCCTACGAGCAGTACTTC. It translates to CAWSEGSPYEQYF.